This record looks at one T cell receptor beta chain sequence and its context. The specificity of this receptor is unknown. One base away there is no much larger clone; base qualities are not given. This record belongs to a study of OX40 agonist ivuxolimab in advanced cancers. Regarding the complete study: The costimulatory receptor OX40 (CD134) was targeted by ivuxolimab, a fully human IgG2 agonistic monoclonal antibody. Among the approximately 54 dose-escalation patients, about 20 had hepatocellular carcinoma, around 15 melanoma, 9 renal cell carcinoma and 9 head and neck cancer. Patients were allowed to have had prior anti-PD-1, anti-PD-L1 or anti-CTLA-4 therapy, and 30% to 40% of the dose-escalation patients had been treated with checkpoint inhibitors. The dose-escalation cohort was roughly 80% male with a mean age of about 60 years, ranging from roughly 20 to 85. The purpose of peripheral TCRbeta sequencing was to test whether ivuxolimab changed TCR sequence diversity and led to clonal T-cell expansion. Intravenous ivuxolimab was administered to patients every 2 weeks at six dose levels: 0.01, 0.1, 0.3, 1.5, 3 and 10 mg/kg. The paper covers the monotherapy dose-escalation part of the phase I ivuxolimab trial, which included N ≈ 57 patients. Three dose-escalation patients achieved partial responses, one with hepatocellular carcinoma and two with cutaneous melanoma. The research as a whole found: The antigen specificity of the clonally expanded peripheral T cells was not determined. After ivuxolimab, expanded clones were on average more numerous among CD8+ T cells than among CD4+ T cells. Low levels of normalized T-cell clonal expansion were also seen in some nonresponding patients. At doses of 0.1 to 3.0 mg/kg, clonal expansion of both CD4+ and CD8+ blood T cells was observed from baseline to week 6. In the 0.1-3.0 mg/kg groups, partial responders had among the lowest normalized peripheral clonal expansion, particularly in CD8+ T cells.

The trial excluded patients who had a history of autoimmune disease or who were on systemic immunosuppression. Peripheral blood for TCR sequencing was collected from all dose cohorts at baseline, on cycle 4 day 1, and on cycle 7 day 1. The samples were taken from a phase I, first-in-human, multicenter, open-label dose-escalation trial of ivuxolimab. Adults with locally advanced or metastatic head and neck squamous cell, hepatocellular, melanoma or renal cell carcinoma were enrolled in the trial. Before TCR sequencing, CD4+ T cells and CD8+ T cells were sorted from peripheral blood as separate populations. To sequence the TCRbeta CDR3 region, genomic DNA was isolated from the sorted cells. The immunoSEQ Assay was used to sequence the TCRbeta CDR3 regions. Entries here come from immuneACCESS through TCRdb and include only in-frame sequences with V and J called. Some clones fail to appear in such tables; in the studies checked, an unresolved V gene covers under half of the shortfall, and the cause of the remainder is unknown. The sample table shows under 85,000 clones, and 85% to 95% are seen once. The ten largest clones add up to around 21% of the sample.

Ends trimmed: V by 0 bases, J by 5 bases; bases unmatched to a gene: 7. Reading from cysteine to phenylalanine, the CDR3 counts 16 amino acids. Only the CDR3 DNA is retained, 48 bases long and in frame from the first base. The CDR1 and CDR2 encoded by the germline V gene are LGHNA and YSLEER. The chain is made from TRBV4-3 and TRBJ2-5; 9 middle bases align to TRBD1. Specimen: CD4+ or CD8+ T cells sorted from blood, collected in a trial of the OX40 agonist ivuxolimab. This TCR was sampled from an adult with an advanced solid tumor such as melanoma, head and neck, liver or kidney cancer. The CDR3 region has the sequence CASSQDPTGGSETQYF. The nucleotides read TGCGCCAGCAGCCAAGATCCGACAGGGGGGTCGGAGACCCAGTACTTC.